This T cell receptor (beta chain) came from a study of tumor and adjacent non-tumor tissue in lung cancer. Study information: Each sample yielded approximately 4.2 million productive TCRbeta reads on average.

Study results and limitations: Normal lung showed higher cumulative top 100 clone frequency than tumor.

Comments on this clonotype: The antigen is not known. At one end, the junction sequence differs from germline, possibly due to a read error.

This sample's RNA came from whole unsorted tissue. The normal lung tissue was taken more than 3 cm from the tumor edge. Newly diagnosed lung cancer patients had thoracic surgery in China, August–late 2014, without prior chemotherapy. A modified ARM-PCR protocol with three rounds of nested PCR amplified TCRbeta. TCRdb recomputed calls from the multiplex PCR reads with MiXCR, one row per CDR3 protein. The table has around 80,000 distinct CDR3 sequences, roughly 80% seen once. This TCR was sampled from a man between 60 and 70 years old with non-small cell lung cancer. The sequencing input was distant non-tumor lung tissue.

The CDR3 protein is CANSQGRASVNEQFF. The CDR3 DNA sequence: TGTGCCAACAGCCAAGGGAGGGCTAGCGTTAATGAGCAGTTCTTC. The chain employs TRBV14 and TRBJ2-1; 7 nucleotides match TRBD2. CDR3 size: 15 residues. Germline CDR1 reads SGHDN; CDR2 reads FVKESK.